The source of this T cell receptor (beta chain) is a study of graft-versus-host responses after intestinal transplantation. Study observations and caveats: Allograft clonal ratios (graft-versus-host to host-versus-graft) were high in patients who had graft-donor T cell macrochimerism. Detection of GvH clones occurred in recipient marrow, and some had their first appearance in ileum or blood.

As regards this clone: The target antigen is unknown.

Only in-frame clones appear in the TCRdb table, and some are missing; sequencing was by immunoSEQ multiplex PCR. The table lists about 91,000 clones, more than 85% of them singletons, with just under 0.35% in the top ten. V lost 4 bases and J 4 bases, leaving 14 bases between the germline ends. CDR1 MNHNS and CDR2 SASEGT come from the germline V gene. The CDR3 is 15 residues long. This clonotype was obtained from a human donor who was the organ donor for an intestinal transplant. The chain uses TRBV6-1 and TRBJ1-5; no firm D call. Here the sequenced sample was unstimulated CD4+ T cells sorted from spleen or lymph node cells, taken before transplant. As DNA, the CDR3 is TGTGCCAGCAGTGCTGAGCAGGCGGGGAATCAGCCCCAGCATTTT. Encoded protein: CASSAEQAGNQPQHF.